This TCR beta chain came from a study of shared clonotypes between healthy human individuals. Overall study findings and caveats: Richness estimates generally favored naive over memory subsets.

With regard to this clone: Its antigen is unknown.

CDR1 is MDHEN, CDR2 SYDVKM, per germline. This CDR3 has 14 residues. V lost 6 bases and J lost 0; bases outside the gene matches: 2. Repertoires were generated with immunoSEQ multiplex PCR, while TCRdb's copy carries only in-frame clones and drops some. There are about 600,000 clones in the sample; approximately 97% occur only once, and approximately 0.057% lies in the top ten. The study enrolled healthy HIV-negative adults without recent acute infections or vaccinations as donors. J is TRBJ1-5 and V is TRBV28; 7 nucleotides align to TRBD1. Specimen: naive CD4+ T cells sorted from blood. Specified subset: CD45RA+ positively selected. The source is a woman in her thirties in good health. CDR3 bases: TGTGCCAGCAGAAACAGGGGTAGCAATCAGCCCCAGCATTTT. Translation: CASRNRGSNQPQHF.